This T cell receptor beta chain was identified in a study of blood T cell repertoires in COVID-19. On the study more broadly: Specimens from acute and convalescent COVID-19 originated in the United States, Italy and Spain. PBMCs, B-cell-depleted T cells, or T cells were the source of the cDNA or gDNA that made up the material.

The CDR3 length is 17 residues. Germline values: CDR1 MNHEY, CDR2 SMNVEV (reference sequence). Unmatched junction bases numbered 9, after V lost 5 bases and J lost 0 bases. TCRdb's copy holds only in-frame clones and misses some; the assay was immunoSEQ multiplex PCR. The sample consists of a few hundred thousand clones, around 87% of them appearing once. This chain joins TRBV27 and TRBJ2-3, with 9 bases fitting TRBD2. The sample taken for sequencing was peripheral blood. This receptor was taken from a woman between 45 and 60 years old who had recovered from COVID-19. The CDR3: CASSLRGLALSTDTQYF. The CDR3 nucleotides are TGTGCCAGCAGTCTCAGGGGACTAGCACTAAGCACAGATACGCAGTATTTT.